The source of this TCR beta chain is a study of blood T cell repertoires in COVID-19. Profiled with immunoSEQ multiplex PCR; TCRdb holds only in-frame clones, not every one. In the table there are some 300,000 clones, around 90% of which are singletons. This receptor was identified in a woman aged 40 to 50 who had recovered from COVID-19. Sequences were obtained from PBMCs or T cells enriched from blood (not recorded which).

For the CDR3, the DNA is TGTGCCACCAGTGATACTAGCGGGAAAAGCACAGATACGCAGTATTTT. It translates to CATSDTSGKSTDTQYF. The chain combines TRBV24-1 with TRBJ2-3, with 10 nucleotides matching TRBD2. The CDR3 has 16 residues. Germline V CDR1 and CDR2: KGHDR, SFDVKD. Losses at the gene ends were 3 bases for V and 0 bases for J; bases not matched to a gene: 2.